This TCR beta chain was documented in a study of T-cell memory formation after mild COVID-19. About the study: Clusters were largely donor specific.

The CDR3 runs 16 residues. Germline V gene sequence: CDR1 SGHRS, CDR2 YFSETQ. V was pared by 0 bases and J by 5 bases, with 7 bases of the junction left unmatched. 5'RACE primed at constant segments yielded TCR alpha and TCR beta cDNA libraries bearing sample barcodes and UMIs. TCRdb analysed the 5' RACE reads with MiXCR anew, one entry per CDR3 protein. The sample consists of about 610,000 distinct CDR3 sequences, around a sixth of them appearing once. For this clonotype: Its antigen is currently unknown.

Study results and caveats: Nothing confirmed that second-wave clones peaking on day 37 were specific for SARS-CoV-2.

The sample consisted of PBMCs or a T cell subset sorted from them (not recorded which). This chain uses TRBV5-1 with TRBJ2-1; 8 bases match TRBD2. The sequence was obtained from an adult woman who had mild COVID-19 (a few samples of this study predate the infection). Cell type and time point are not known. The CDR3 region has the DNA TGCGCCAGCAGCTTGGGAAGCCTAGCGGGCAACAATGAGCAGTTCTTC. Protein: CASSLGSLAGNNEQFF.